Detailed here is one T cell receptor beta chain. This table comes from immunoSEQ multiplex PCR, and its TCRdb copy is limited to in-frame clones, with some not included. Among about 230,000 clones, 70% to 90% were seen once, and the ten largest hold around 0.89%. The CDR3 sequence is 15 residues long. CDR1 SGHNT and CDR2 YYREEE come from the germline V gene (reference sequence). V lost 4 bases, J lost 0 bases, and 12 bases lay in between. These data are taken from a study of blood T cell repertoires in COVID-19. Study summary: Sites across the United States, Italy and Spain contributed samples from acute and convalescent COVID-19.

The TCR sequence derives from a man aged 35-49 years with acute or convalescent COVID-19. The V and J genes are TRBV5-4 and TRBJ2-3; D is unclear. Sequenced input: peripheral blood. This CDR3 is CASSLDGSSTDTQYF. The CDR3 DNA is TGTGCCAGCAGCCTGGACGGTTCCAGCACAGATACGCAGTATTTT.